Shown below are 3 T cell receptor beta chains from a single sample sequenced in a study of PD-1 blockade in classical Hodgkin lymphoma. The protocol was immunoSEQ multiplex PCR, while the TCRdb copy is restricted to in-frame clones and leaves out a portion. Of tens of thousands of clones listed, roughly 80% are singletons. All trial patients relapsed after autologous stem cell transplantation. Material: peripheral blood mononuclear cells (PBMCs), obtained before the second cycle of nivolumab. These receptor sequences come from a human donor with classical Hodgkin lymphoma.

A single count supports this clone. The chain recombines TRBV7-9 with TRBJ1-4; unclear D gene. In germline, CDR1 is SEHNR, CDR2 FQNEAQ (reference sequence). The germline V and J ends were trimmed by 1 base and 7 bases, with 4 bases remaining between them. This CDR3 is built from 12 residues. The DNA of the CDR3 is TGTGCCAGCAGCTTAGGTCTTGAAAAACTGTTTTTT. This encodes CASSLGLEKLFF.

The CDR3 nucleotides read TGTGCCAGCAGCGTAGCTGGCGGCTACACCTTC. Translation: CASSVAGGYTF. The chain employs TRBV9 and TRBJ1-2; D remains unclear. Trimming removed 0 bases at V and 8 bases at J, with 5 bases between. Germline V gene sequence: CDR1 SGDLS, CDR2 YYNGEE. This CDR3 spans 11 amino acids.

This chain connects TRBV19 to TRBJ2-7; D gene unclear. Germline CDR1 is LNHDA and CDR2 is SQIVND (reference sequence). The CDR3 is 13 residues long. Trimming left V 5 bases short and J 2 bases short, with 10 bases between. The CDR3: CASSPGWAYEQYF. The CDR3 DNA follows: TGTGCCAGTAGTCCCGGGTGGGCCTACGAGCAGTACTTC. The entire variable domain, with the rest obtained from reference TRBV19 and TRBJ2-7, is as follows: DGGITQSPKYLFRKEGQNVTLSCEQNLNHDAMYWYRQDPGQGLRLIYYSQIVNDFQKGDIAEGYSVSREKKESFPLTVTSAQKNPTAFYLCASSPGWAYEQYFGPGTRLTVT.